Listed here is a single T cell receptor beta chain. This clone came up a few times. Its antigen is unknown. No qualities accompany the bases; no much larger clone lies one base away. The entry originates in a study of cytomegalovirus exposure and HLA in healthy donors (dated by TCRdb to 2016 to 2017). In the study overall: An earlier analysis of approximately 640 of the donors reported more than 250 Gb of sequence data and 120 million or so unique TCR beta sequences from roughly 200 million T cells. An early release that covered roughly 600 HLA-typed donors contained about 300 gigabases of sequencing data and around 80 million unique TCR sequences. Among the roughly 390 genotyped donors, approximately 76% belonged to the genetic ancestry cluster associated with self-reported Caucasian donors. The study aimed to test whether cataloging public T cell receptors could reveal signatures of past pathogen exposure. Using immunosequencing, the study profiled T cell repertoires from around 670 subjects and related those repertoires to cytomegalovirus serostatus. In addition to the first cohort of about 650 subjects, a separate validation cohort of 130 or so different subjects was used. To predict cytomegalovirus infection status, the study brought together high-throughput TCR immunosequencing, statistical association of individual TCRs with disease status, and machine learning. In a later analysis, previously published TCR beta repertoires from 670 or so donors were re-analyzed and high-resolution HLA genotyping was added so that TCR occurrence patterns could be studied. In the later analysis, no new phenotypic data were used to find candidate immune exposures; instead, reliance was placed on TCR beta sequences and their occurrence across donors. To decide whether each TCR beta V gene segment behaved as functional or pseudogenic, an earlier analysis of fewer than 750 of the donors relied on high-throughput TCR beta sequencing. Alongside the repertoire data, information on donor age, sex, ethnicity and CMV serostatus was compiled. A later genetic analysis took genome-wide SNP genotypes for about three fifths of the roughly 700 donors and used that subset as a discovery cohort. Every discovery cohort repertoire had been produced on one sequencing platform. HLA typing included class I and class II loci at four-digit resolution. Typing coverage varied by locus: roughly 629-640 donors for A, B, C, DRB1 and DQB1; more than 500 for DQA1; around 610 for DPA1; 450 to 480 for DPB1. About 5 DR-DQ haplotypes were handled as single units for association and clustering, since linkage in the cohort was strong. Among some 400 genotyped donors of the cohort, an average of around 220,000 unique TCR beta nucleotide sequences was sequenced per donor, of which roughly 18% were non-productive. Overall study results and their limits: A further reported finding was that TCR beta sequences accurately predicted the HLA-A and HLA-B alleles for most subjects in the first cohort. A later genetic analysis associated a missense DCLRE1C variant with V-gene and J-gene trimming of TCR beta chains, and an independent cohort replicated the association. Cytomegalovirus status was reported to be diagnosed by the classifier with high specificity and sensitivity in both the original and validation cohorts. Roughly uniform sequencing depth across donors was assumed in presence/absence analyses, although this assumption may not hold. In a later analysis, HLA-associated TCR beta chains showed more clonal expansion and lower generation probabilities than non-associated chains that were equally common. Correlated functional status among segregating V segments might be attributable to linkage disequilibrium, but an unknown experimental factor could not be ruled out. Because some donors lacked HLA typing at each locus, the association tests relied only on the typed subset. Compared with the roughly 710-donor mean, donors in an Asian-associated ancestry cluster had fewer N-insertions in productive TCRs, according to a later genetic analysis. The cohort was sequenced for TCR beta chains only, and without alpha or paired-chain data the features that could be detected were limited. For the cohort, immune exposure information was limited to CMV serostatus. Three of the identified cytomegalovirus-associated TCR beta chains were confirmed in vitro to be specific for cytomegalovirus antigens. The sequencing pipeline was judged likely to have produced a cluster of highly shared sequence variants as a technical artifact. Some IMGT-functional V segments, including TRBV6-2 and TRBV6-3, could not be told apart with the 87-base-pair reads, so those segments were excluded. According to a later analysis, parvovirus B19, influenza, CMV and Epstein-Barr virus appeared linked to several top co-occurrence clusters. The study gave a list of under 200 TCR beta chains associated with cytomegalovirus. Because counts were too low, about 18 rarely observed V segments, including chromosome 9 orphons, were left out of the earlier analysis of approximately 500 of the donors. Assigning TCR associations to individual alleles was difficult when HLA alleles, especially DR and DQ, strongly co-occurred. At a false discovery rate of 0.05, a later analysis linked some 17,000 TCR beta sequences to specific HLA alleles. In an earlier analysis of some 550 of the donors, most TCR beta V segments were observed in productive rearrangements about 90% or about 30% of the time, broadly matching IMGT annotations. In a later analysis, TCR association rates were found to vary across HLA loci, with the most associated TCRs seen for DRB1 alleles and the fewest for HLA-C alleles. Most CMV-associated TCR beta chains appeared to be HLA-restricted in a later analysis, and the HLA associations seemed to be driven largely by CMV exposure. According to the authors, the approach could potentially be generalized to other disease states and immunological phenotypes. While some public TCRs were present in many individuals, most TCR sequences turned up only very rarely across donors.

The CDR3, cysteine through phenylalanine, is 14 amino acids long. Only CDR3 DNA is held: 42 bases, read in frame from base 1. Compared with germline, V lacks 5 bases and J lacks 0 bases; bases without a gene match: 4. The germline V gene (reference sequence) supplies CDR1 PRHDT and CDR2 FYEKMQ. Libraries were constructed by the immunoSEQ multiplex PCR assay. For the multiplex PCR, a mixture combining 60 forward primers for TCR Vbeta segments and 13 reverse primers for TCR Jbeta segments was used. A multiplex PCR assay on genomic DNA amplified the CDR3 region of rearranged TCR beta genes. Amplified TCR beta libraries were sequenced as 87-base-pair reads on the Illumina HiSeq System. The authors' pipeline ran thus. A later analysis counted tens of millions of unique TCR beta chains across the 690 or so repertoires, and around 12 million of these chains were shared by at least two donors. Raw reads were error-corrected and collapsed into unique sequences by a nearest-neighbor algorithm in which closely related sequences were merged to remove PCR and sequencing errors. CDR3 sequences were aligned to IMGT reference sequences to assign V, D and J gene segments. For a sequence to be retained, at least a six-nucleotide match to both a V gene segment and a J gene segment was required. A rearrangement counted as productive if the CDR3 had no stop codons and remained in frame with V and J, and every other rearrangement counted as non-productive. Following IMGT convention, CDR3 was defined as the stretch from the second conserved V-encoded cysteine to the conserved J-encoded phenylalanine. In an earlier analysis of some 550 of the donors, sequences lacking an unambiguous match to a single V gene segment were excluded. In an earlier analysis of approximately 610 of the donors, V segments were called functional above 56.7% productive rearrangements and were called segregating when the between-donor standard deviation exceeded 5%. A statistical classification framework was built to diagnose cytomegalovirus status from the catalog of TCR beta chain sequences. In a later analysis, TCR nucleotide sequences were compared against IMGT/GENE-DB human TR gene sequences so that V and J genes could be assigned. Using the TCRdist pipeline, a later analysis assigned CDR3 sequences along with most-parsimonious VDJ recombination scenarios. In a later analysis, each TCR beta chain was defined by its CDR3 amino acid sequence together with its V-gene family, and reads lacking a unique V-gene family were excluded. A later analysis removed 600 or so highly shared, low-generation-probability nucleotide sequences to deal with suspected cross-contamination and a sequencing artifact. A later analysis calculated a clonal expansion index for each public chain from normalized within-repertoire ranks of inferred template counts. In a later analysis, generation probabilities were computed with a VDJ recombination model fitted to out-of-frame rearrangements, and the resulting probabilities were checked against IGoR. A later analysis scored TCR-TCR, TCR-HLA and TCR-CMV co-occurrence with hypergeometric tests, applying a repertoire-size bias correction to TCR pairs. A later analysis estimated false discovery rates by permuting HLA or CMV assignments 20 times. A later analysis grouped co-occurring TCRs with DBSCAN, adding TCRdist sequence similarity when clustering within HLA-allele-positive subsets. For co-occurrence clustering, repertoires with fewer than 30,000 or more than 120,000 public chains were excluded, along with several repertoires with anomalous nucleotide sharing. In TCRdb, the immuneACCESS table is reduced to in-frame sequences with V and J assigned. These tables do not hold every clone; where another copy was compared, an unresolved V gene accounts for under half, and the others remain unexplained. That table is the source of V, J and clone size, and D and trimming were worked out from the DNA. In all, the sample holds under 80,000 clones, and about 70% of those were seen once. The biggest ten clones account for 2% to 2.5% of the sample.

The cohort comprised hundreds of healthy bone marrow donors. Cohort members were all nominally healthy when sampled, although unrecorded immune exposures were likely present. The donor tested CMV seronegative, placing the donor among the 350 to 400 seronegative members of the cohort. A peripheral blood sample was provided by each donor, and peripheral blood mononuclear cells were used for TCR beta sequencing. The Qiagen DNeasy Blood Extraction Kit was used to extract genomic DNA from the blood cell samples. This receptor was obtained from a woman in her thirties in good health and CMV-seronegative. Sequenced sample: PBMCs. In this chain, TRBV13 is recombined with TRBJ2-7; TRBD2 aligns with 7 central bases. The CDR3 has the sequence CASSVSGASYEQYF. The sequenced DNA: TGTGCCAGCAGCGTCAGCGGGGCCTCCTACGAGCAGTACTTC.